The sequence of this TCR beta chain was determined in a study of graft-versus-host responses after intestinal transplantation. Overall study: Transplant recipients had multivisceral, liver-intestinal, or isolated intestinal grafts. Every recipient underwent anti-thymocyte globulin induction, then tacrolimus and steroids for around three years. Study results and limitations: Recipient bone marrow held GvH clones, some seen earlier in ileum or blood. Where graft-donor T cell macrochimerism was present, patients had high graft-versus-host to host-versus-graft clonal ratios in allografts.

Deletions cut 8 bases from V and 1 base from J, with 11 bases between. CDR1 and CDR2 from the germline V gene are LNHDA and SQIVND (reference sequence). The CDR3 extends over 13 amino acids. About this clone itself: Its antigen is as yet unknown.

Sequencing used immunoSEQ multiplex PCR; TCRdb keeps in-frame clones, though not all of them. The sample carries about 36,000 clones, around 94% recorded once. V is TRBV19 and J is TRBJ1-1, with D unresolved. The sample was unstimulated CD4+ T cells sorted from spleen or lymph node cells, taken before transplant. The source is a human donor who was the organ donor for an intestinal transplant. CDR3 amino acids: CASLRTGNTEAFF. The CDR3 coding sequence is TGTGCCAGTTTGCGGACGGGGAACACTGAAGCTTTCTTT. The full variable domain, with the rest looked up from reference TRBV19 and TRBJ1-1, is DGGITQSPKYLFRKEGQNVTLSCEQNLNHDAMYWYRQDPGQGLRLIYYSQIVNDFQKGDIAEGYSVSREKKESFPLTVTSAQKNPTAFYLCASLRTGNTEAFFGQGTRLTVV.